The TCR beta chain described here comes from a study of cytomegalovirus exposure and HLA in healthy donors. Per the germline V gene, CDR1 is SGDLS and CDR2 is YYNGEE. This CDR3 comprises 15 residues. V shed 0 bases and J 0 bases; nucleotides not matched to a gene: 2. This clone was seen a few times. It was with 60 Vbeta and 13 Jbeta primers that the PCR ran. The data were produced by immunoSEQ multiplex PCR, yet TCRdb's version contains in-frame clones alone and is incomplete. The sample lists more than 80,000 clones, 63% seen once, with about 15% in the top ten. The TCR was taken from a woman in her forties in good health and CMV-seropositive. This chain connects TRBV9 to TRBJ2-7; 8 nucleotides match TRBD2. The specimen sequenced was PBMCs. The CDR3: CASSVGLAGSYEQYF. In nucleotides, the CDR3 is TGTGCCAGCAGCGTAGGGCTAGCGGGCTCCTACGAGCAGTACTTC.